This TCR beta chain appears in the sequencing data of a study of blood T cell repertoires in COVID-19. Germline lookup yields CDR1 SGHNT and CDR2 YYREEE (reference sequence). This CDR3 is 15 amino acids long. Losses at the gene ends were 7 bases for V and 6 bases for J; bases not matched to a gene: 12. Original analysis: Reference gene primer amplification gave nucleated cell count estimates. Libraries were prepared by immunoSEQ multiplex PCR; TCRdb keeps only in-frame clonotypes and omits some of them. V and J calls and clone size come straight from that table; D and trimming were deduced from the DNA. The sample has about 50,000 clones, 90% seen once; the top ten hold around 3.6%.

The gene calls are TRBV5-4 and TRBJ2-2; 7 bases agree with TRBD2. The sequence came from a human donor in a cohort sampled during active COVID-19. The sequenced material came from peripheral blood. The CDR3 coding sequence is TGTGCCAGCTCTGCTGGCGGGAGAGGTGCCGGGGAGCTGTTTTTT. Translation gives CASSAGGRGAGELFF.